This T cell receptor beta chain is drawn from a study of T cell responses to AZD1222 COVID-19 vaccine. As for the study in general: Investigators merged groups given second doses at roughly 4 or roughly 12 weeks. The study's findings and limits: A rise in Spike-specific TCR breadth and depth followed two AZD1222 doses.

A note on this clone: The antigen is unknown.

The CDR3 loop spans 14 amino acids. CDR1 and CDR2 (germline): SGHAT, FQNNGV. The ends lost 5 bases at V and 5 bases at J; junction bases unmatched: 6. The assay was immunoSEQ multiplex PCR, and TCRdb's table has in-frame clones only and misses some. Altogether over 100,000 clones are present, 89% being singletons, with the ten largest covering roughly 6.3%. The chain is built from TRBV11-2 and TRBJ2-1; 7 nucleotides align to TRBD1. The sequence was obtained from an adult in good health. The sequenced sample was peripheral blood, obtained on day 0 of AZD1222 vaccination. This CDR3 is CASSQGTANNEQFF. The CDR3 DNA is TGTGCCAGCAGCCAAGGGACAGCTAACAATGAGCAGTTCTTC.